This TCR beta chain was recorded in a study of blood T cells in healthy people across ages (dated by TCRdb to about 2015). About the full investigation: Template switching captured roughly one uniquely barcoded TCR beta cDNA molecule per two T cells in model experiments. The study measured age-related changes in TCR beta repertoire diversity using deep sequencing normalized with unique cDNA molecular identifiers. The donors were divided into four age groups: young (average approximately 17 years), middle-aged (about 39), aged (around 59) and long-lived (82). The study analyzed two additional independent replicas of 1 million unique cDNA reads from the same blood draw for two donors, one aged 18 to 29 and one aged 80 or older.

Broad study findings and their caveats: As age increased, observed TCR beta diversity per million T cells dropped in a roughly linear way, and a significant reduction was already evident by age 40. Since profiling was done on bulk unsorted PBMCs, naive and antigen-experienced compartments could not be conclusively compared. There was a strong correlation between observed TCR beta diversity and the percentage of naive T cells measured by flow cytometry. The CMV infection status of donors was not known, potentially confounding age-related changes in expanded clonotypes. Compared with the aged group, more naive CD4+ T cells, fewer expanded clones and increased TCR diversity were shown by the long-lived group, suggesting age selection. Estimates of total diversity from one million sequenced T cells were regarded as lower bounds and underestimates.

The V end loses 3 bases and the J end loses 5 bases, and a stretch of 20 bases separates them. Including the terminal cysteine and phenylalanine, the CDR3 comprises 18 residues. The sequence is cut down to CDR3 DNA, 54 bases in frame from base 1. Concerning this clonotype itself: There is no known antigen for this receptor. Base qualities are missing; no much larger clone stands one base away.

Donors were a few dozen systemically healthy Caucasian individuals from Russia aged about 6 to 100 years. Each donor gave about 9.8 milliliters of peripheral blood, drawn into EDTA-treated Vacutainer tubes. Ficoll-Paque density-gradient centrifugation was used to isolate PBMCs, with at least 6.5 million per sample. Total RNA, at least 6 micrograms per sample, was extracted from PBMCs with Trizol reagent. For every donor, flow cytometry on a PBMC aliquot measured the percentage of naive CD45RAhigh/CD27high T cells. Library method: 5' RACE. Instrument on record: Illumina HiSeq 2500. A second PCR of 7 to 11 cycles was performed with a sample-barcoded 5' primer and a J-beta primer mix. A template-switch 5' adaptor carrying 12 random nucleotides introduced a unique molecular identifier onto each TCR beta cDNA molecule. At least 2.5 million CDR3-containing paired-end reads were obtained from each sample. The Mint cDNA synthesis kit, primed by a TRBC-specific oligonucleotide, was used to synthesize first-strand cDNA from all RNA. After uracil-DNA glycosylase treatment, a first 18-cycle PCR used universal primers M1SS and BC2_uni_R on all cDNA. From the authors' description of their analysis: Normalization of each sample was performed by random selection of 1 million high-quality reads, each carrying a distinct molecular identifier. Instead of being binned into consensus sequences, reads with shared molecular identifiers were discarded. MiTCR, with a Q25 quality threshold and the strictest error-elimination algorithm, was used for CDR3 identification, clonotype clustering and error correction. A nonparametric unseen species model with Euler transformation was used to estimate lower-bound total TCR beta diversity. TCRdb reanalyzed the raw reads on its own, using fastp at Q25 for trimming and MiXCR for clone calling, and kept in-frame beta chains. Each entry is one CDR3 protein sequence, shown with its most common DNA and genes. It is TCRdb's table, rather than the study itself, that gives the V and J calls and clone size. For this sample there are 600,000 to 850,000 distinct CDR3 sequences; 25% appear just once. The ten largest clones add up to 8% to 10% of the sample.

This sample was shared with a second study, whose subject was T cells of mothers and their children. The second study's authors report: The donors were nine systemically healthy Caucasian individuals, made up of three mothers and their six children. cDNA synthesis used all of the extracted RNA, with approximately 1.4 ug of RNA in each 15 ul reaction. In the second PCR, the M1S primer introduced both the sample barcodes and 2-4 random nucleotides. Over 10 million TCR beta CDR3 reads came from each mother, compared with approximately 3 million reads from each child. Thymic selection shapes the output of TCR recombination in a similar way in related and unrelated pairs, and inherited differences have a minor effect. Related mother-child pairs always showed normalized repertoire overlap that was slightly higher than in unrelated mother-child pairs, though the difference was never significant. Persistent microchimeric T cell clones were not detected, at a sensitivity of 95 to 100 clones per million clonotypes. Deep NGS was used in the study to compare the TCR beta repertoires of mothers and children and to look for features that separate related mother-child pairs from unrelated individuals. On average, the children were about 10 +/- 4 years old, while the mothers were about 38 +/- 4 years old. After adapter ligation was performed with NEBNext reagents, the libraries were sequenced on an Illumina HiSeq 2000 with 100+100 nt paired-end reads. To prevent cross-contamination, the mother and child libraries were prepared one month apart and sequenced in separate runs. Each donor had between roughly 450,000 and 2,300,000 distinct TCR beta clonotypes identified. Naive TCR beta clonotypes were estimated from low-frequency clonotypes matched to each donor's FACS-determined naive share, without sorting.

Sequenced input: blood. The TCR sequence derives from a boy under 18 in good health. The chain is made from TRBV12-3 or TRBV12-4 and TRBJ1-6, and possibly TRBD1, on 5 matching bases. The CDR3 protein sequence reads: CASSFRAGPFSHNSPLHF. The DNA sequence follows: TGTGCCAGCAGTTTCAGGGCAGGGCCTTTTTCTCATAATTCACCCCTCCACTTT.